The 13 T cell receptor beta chains presented below share a single source sample, sequenced in a study of blood T cell repertoires in COVID-19. Measured with immunoSEQ multiplex PCR; TCRdb has only the in-frame clones, and not every one. The sample lists 120,000 to 150,000 clones, over 75% occurring once. Input material: peripheral blood. Every receptor here comes from a man aged 55 to 69 with active or convalescent COVID-19.

CDR3 nucleotide sequence: TGTGCCAGTAGCCGCTCCCCCGGACAGGGGAGCTATGGCTACACCTTC. This codes for CASSRSPGQGSYGYTF. The chain carries TRBV19 and TRBJ1-2; 9 bases are shared with TRBD1. J gave up 4 bases and V 6 bases, and 12 bases lay outside the gene matches. This CDR3 has 16 residues. Germline CDR1 reads LNHDA; CDR2 reads SQIVND (reference sequence).

This clone was observed many times. The J gene is TRBJ2-5, the V gene TRBV18; unclear D gene. The germline CDR1 and CDR2 sequences are KGHSH and LQKENI. With 3 bases removed from V and 5 bases from J, the gap between germline ends came to 10 bases. The CDR3 contains 13 residues. CDR3: CASSPVVGETQYF. CDR3 sequence (DNA): TGTGCCAGCTCACCTGTGGTGGGCGAGACCCAGTACTTC.

The genes are TRBV7-2 and TRBJ1-5; 8 bases map to TRBD1. This CDR3 spans 15 amino acids. Germline lookup yields CDR1 SGHTA and CDR2 FQGNSA. V trimming: 6 bases; J trimming: 5 bases; junction bases outside the gene matches: 9. The CDR3 protein is CASSLMSGGDQPQHF. CDR3 nucleotides: TGTGCCAGCAGTCTTATGTCAGGGGGCGATCAGCCCCAGCATTTT.

V usage is TRBV19 and J usage is TRBJ2-3; a weak D match, TRBD1 (5 bases). Germline CDR1 reads LNHDA; CDR2 reads SQIVND (reference sequence). The CDR3 extends over 15 amino acids. Trimming stripped 3 bases from V and 4 bases from J, with 14 bases between. This chain's CDR3 is CASSISNGAADTQYF. CDR3 DNA sequence: TGTGCCAGTAGTATTTCTAATGGGGCGGCAGATACGCAGTATTTT.

This chain uses TRBV14 with TRBJ2-5; unclear D gene. Germline lookup yields CDR1 SGHDN and CDR2 FVKESK. The length of the CDR3 is 14 residues. V dropped 4 bases and J dropped 5 bases, with 14 bases sitting between them. CDR3 protein: CASSRNSRPETQYF. CDR3 in DNA: TGTGCCAGCAGCCGTAACTCGAGGCCGGAGACCCAGTACTTC. The full variable domain, in which reference TRBV14 and TRBJ2-5 provide the parts outside the CDR3, is EAGVTQFPSHSVIEKGQTVTLRCDPISGHDNLYWYRRVMGKEIKFLLHFVKESKQDESGMPNNRFLAERTGGTYSTLKVQPAELEDSGVYFCASSRNSRPETQYFGPGTRLLVL.

The chain joins TRBV6-4 to TRBJ1-1, with D tentatively TRBD1 (5 bases). This CDR3 comprises 15 residues. The germline CDR1 and CDR2 sequences are MRHNA and SNTAGT. The V end was cut by 7 bases, the J end by 0 bases, with 15 bases between. Written as DNA, the CDR3 is TGTGCCAGCAAACCCGAAGACAGTCTGAACACTGAAGCTTTCTTT. It encodes CASKPEDSLNTEAFF.

This chain joins TRBV7-3 and TRBJ2-5; 8 bases match TRBD1. J lost 5 bases, V lost 3 bases, and 8 bases had no gene match. This CDR3 spans 15 amino acids. Germline lookup yields CDR1 SGHTA and CDR2 FQGTGA. This CDR3 reads CASSFYRGAVETQYF. CDR3 sequence (DNA): TGTGCCAGCAGCTTTTACAGGGGGGCGGTGGAGACCCAGTACTTC. The full variable domain, rest sourced from reference TRBV7-3 and TRBJ2-5, is GAGVSQTPSNKVTEKGKYVELRCDPISGHTALYWYRQSLGQGPEFLIYFQGTGAADDSGLPNDRFFAVRPEGSVSTLKIQRTERGDSAVYLCASSFYRGAVETQYFGPGTRLLVL.

This chain uses TRBV7-2 with TRBJ1-5; D might be TRBD1 (5 bases). This CDR3 region has 13 residues. Trimming took 5 bases from V and 7 from J, leaving 12 bases between them. CDR1 SGHTA and CDR2 FQGNSA come from the germline V gene. The CDR3 DNA is TGTGCCAGCAGCCCTCAACGGGGGCAGCCCCAGCATTTT. It encodes CASSPQRGQPQHF.

This clone turned up a few times. The genes are TRBV2 and TRBJ1-2; the match to TRBD1 covers 7 bases. The CDR3 is 13 amino acids. Per germline, CDR1 SNHLY and CDR2 FYNNEI. V was clipped by 6 bases and J by 2 bases; unmatched bases: 3. DNA of the CDR3: TGTGCCAGCAGGTCGACAGGGAACTATGGCTACACCTTC. Its translation is CASRSTGNYGYTF.

The rearrangement uses TRBV19 and TRBJ1-2; D remains ambiguous. Germline assignment: CDR1 LNHDA and CDR2 SQIVND (reference sequence). This CDR3 has 10 residues. Trimming pared 9 bases from V and 8 bases from J, leaving 10 bases between. The CDR3 nucleotides read TGTGCCAGCCTAATCGGGGGCTACACCTTC. This sequence encodes CASLIGGYTF.

This clone occurred once. The CDR3 region is CARSAGLPYQPQHF. The CDR3 DNA is TGTGCCAGAAGTGCCGGGTTACCTTATCAGCCCCAGCATTTT. The V gene is TRBV5-3, the J gene TRBJ1-5; D is uncertain. TRBV5-3 is reported as an ORF; its role is uncertain. Trimming left V 5 bases short and J 5 bases short, with 14 bases between. The CDR3 runs 14 residues.

This chain links TRBV28 with TRBJ1-1, with D possibly TRBD1 on 6 matching bases. The V end was cut by 1 base, the J end by 3 bases, with 15 bases between. CDR1 and CDR2 (germline): MDHEN, SYDVKM. This CDR3 has 16 amino acids. The CDR3 reads CASSLYPLTGHTEAFF. CDR3 nucleotides: TGTGCCAGCAGTTTATACCCCCTGACAGGTCACACTGAAGCTTTCTTT.

V is TRBV18 and J is TRBJ1-2, with D uncertain. Trimming took 0 bases from V and 8 from J, leaving 19 bases between them. Germline values: CDR1 KGHSH, CDR2 LQKENI. The CDR3 sequence is 16 residues long. CDR3 protein: CASSPPSMGPEGGYTF. The CDR3 DNA reads as TGTGCCAGCTCACCACCTAGTATGGGCCCCGAGGGCGGCTACACCTTC.